This is a list of T cell receptor beta chains from one sample in a study of T cells in Graves' hyperthyroidism and ophthalmopathy. TCRdb recomputed calls from the multiplex PCR reads with MiXCR, one row per CDR3 protein. The sample lists about 560,000 distinct CDR3 sequences, about a sixth occurring once. Sequences were obtained from blood. These receptor sequences come from a woman aged 18-29 years with Graves' hyperthyroidism. Each CDR3 is given with its conserved first and last residue. The order of the fields is clone size, J gene, V gene, D gene, CDR3 protein, CDR3 DNA. A D gene is named only where the DNA matches it firmly. Clone size is given for some rows only: seen once, a few or many times, or a class if the clone is expanded.

clone_size: many
j_call: TRBJ2-4
v_call: TRBV12-3/TRBV12-4
d_call: TRBD2
cdr3_aa: CASSHSGGIAKNIQYF
cdr3_nt: TGTGCCAGCAGCCATAGCGGGGGAATAGCCAAAAACATTCAGTACTTC

clone_size: .
j_call: TRBJ2-1
v_call: TRBV30
d_call: .
cdr3_aa: CAWSLQGDEQFF
cdr3_nt: TGTGCCTGGAGTCTACAGGGTGATGAGCAGTTCTTC

clone_size: many
j_call: TRBJ1-5
v_call: TRBV30
d_call: .
cdr3_aa: CAWSTGTNQPQHF
cdr3_nt: TGTGCCTGGAGTACCGGTACGAATCAGCCCCAGCATTTT

clone_size: many
j_call: TRBJ2-7
v_call: TRBV20-1
d_call: .
cdr3_aa: CSALRGVDYEQYF
cdr3_nt: TGCAGTGCCCTAAGGGGTGTGGACTACGAGCAGTACTTC

clone_size: few
j_call: TRBJ2-5
v_call: TRBV20-1
d_call: .
cdr3_aa: CSAREIQLHLQETQYF
cdr3_nt: TGCAGTGCTAGAGAGATACAGCTCCACCTCCAAGAGACCCAGTACTTC

clone_size: few
j_call: TRBJ2-1
v_call: TRBV9
d_call: TRBD2
cdr3_aa: CASSVSAPRGRNYNEQFF
cdr3_nt: TGTGCCAGCAGCGTAAGTGCCCCACGCGGGAGAAACTACAATGAGCAGTTCTTC

clone_size: .
j_call: TRBJ1-5
v_call: TRBV12-3/TRBV12-4
d_call: .
cdr3_aa: CASSRMLGGNQPQHF
cdr3_nt: TGTGCCAGCAGTCGGATGTTAGGGGGCAATCAGCCCCAGCATTTT

clone_size: many
j_call: TRBJ1-1
v_call: TRBV18
d_call: .
cdr3_aa: CASSGVDTEAFF
cdr3_nt: TGTGCCAGCTCAGGGGTGGACACTGAAGCTTTCTTT

clone_size: .
j_call: TRBJ2-3
v_call: TRBV10-3
d_call: TRBD1
cdr3_aa: CAITPGQGADTQYF
cdr3_nt: TGTGCCATCACCCCGGGACAGGGTGCAGATACGCAGTATTTT

clone_size: many
j_call: TRBJ1-6
v_call: TRBV2
d_call: TRBD1
cdr3_aa: CASSVEPGQGRLDSPLHF
cdr3_nt: TGTGCCAGCAGCGTCGAACCGGGACAGGGGAGGTTAGATTCACCCCTCCACTTT

clone_size: .
j_call: TRBJ2-2
v_call: TRBV11-2
d_call: .
cdr3_aa: CASSLGRIANTGELFF
cdr3_nt: TGTGCCAGCAGCTTAGGACGGATCGCGAACACCGGGGAGCTGTTTTTT

clone_size: few
j_call: TRBJ2-1
v_call: TRBV19
d_call: TRBD2
cdr3_aa: CASSIAAGVFEQFF
cdr3_nt: TGTGCCAGTAGTATAGCAGCGGGAGTATTTGAGCAGTTCTTC

clone_size: many
j_call: TRBJ1-4
v_call: TRBV2
d_call: .
cdr3_aa: CASRPASTNEKLFF
cdr3_nt: TGTGCCAGCAGGCCAGCCTCAACTAATGAAAAACTGTTTTTT

clone_size: few
j_call: TRBJ2-3
v_call: TRBV6-5
d_call: TRBD2
cdr3_aa: CASSFRGGLGTDTQYF
cdr3_nt: TGTGCCAGCAGTTTTCGGGGGGGTCTTGGGACAGATACGCAGTATTTT

clone_size: many
j_call: TRBJ2-1
v_call: TRBV7-2
d_call: TRBD2
cdr3_aa: CASSLAASGPYNEQFF
cdr3_nt: TGTGCCAGCAGCTTAGCTGCTAGCGGACCATACAATGAGCAGTTCTTC

clone_size: once
j_call: TRBJ2-7
v_call: TRBV4-1
d_call: TRBD2
cdr3_aa: CASSQGPSGRPLPPEQYF
cdr3_nt: TGCGCCAGCAGCCAAGGGCCTAGCGGGAGGCCTCTTCCTCCCGAGCAGTACTTC

clone_size: few
j_call: TRBJ1-5
v_call: TRBV6-2/TRBV6-3
d_call: .
cdr3_aa: CASALWTDNQPQHF
cdr3_nt: TGTGCCAGCGCCCTGTGGACGGACAATCAGCCCCAGCATTTT

clone_size: many
j_call: TRBJ2-1
v_call: TRBV7-2
d_call: .
cdr3_aa: CASHTAGVVREQFF
cdr3_nt: TGTGCCAGCCACACCGCTGGGGTTGTCCGTGAGCAGTTCTTC

clone_size: many
j_call: TRBJ2-3
v_call: TRBV28
d_call: TRBD1
cdr3_aa: CASRNSGTGTSDTQYF
cdr3_nt: TGTGCCAGCAGGAACTCCGGGACAGGAACTTCAGATACGCAGTATTTT

clone_size: few
j_call: TRBJ2-3
v_call: TRBV9
d_call: .
cdr3_aa: CASSVGPGGDTQYF
cdr3_nt: TGTGCCAGCAGCGTAGGCCCGGGTGGAGATACGCAGTATTTT

clone_size: .
j_call: TRBJ2-5
v_call: TRBV11-2
d_call: TRBD2
cdr3_aa: CASSTLAARETQYF
cdr3_nt: TGTGCCAGCAGCACCCTAGCGGCCCGAGAGACCCAGTACTTC

clone_size: .
j_call: TRBJ2-2
v_call: TRBV29-1
d_call: TRBD1
cdr3_aa: CSVVRQGGTGELFF
cdr3_nt: TGCAGCGTTGTAAGACAGGGGGGAACCGGGGAGCTGTTTTTT

clone_size: few
j_call: TRBJ1-1
v_call: TRBV10-3
d_call: TRBD1
cdr3_aa: CAISGTGAAGGEAFF
cdr3_nt: TGTGCCATCAGTGGGACAGGGGCGGCAGGGGGTGAAGCTTTCTTT

clone_size: .
j_call: TRBJ2-5
v_call: TRBV18
d_call: .
cdr3_aa: CASSTLRREETQYF
cdr3_nt: TGTGCCAGCTCCACCCTACGACGCGAAGAGACCCAGTACTTC

clone_size: many
j_call: TRBJ1-1
v_call: TRBV6-2/TRBV6-3
d_call: TRBD1
cdr3_aa: CASRNRQGLNTEAFF
cdr3_nt: TGTGCCAGCAGGAATAGACAGGGGCTGAACACTGAAGCTTTCTTT

clone_size: .
j_call: TRBJ2-4
v_call: TRBV28
d_call: .
cdr3_aa: CASGALASGNIQYF
cdr3_nt: TGTGCCAGCGGCGCCCTGGCCTCGGGGAACATTCAGTACTTC

clone_size: many
j_call: TRBJ2-2
v_call: TRBV7-2
d_call: .
cdr3_aa: CASSFQRTTGELFF
cdr3_nt: TGTGCCAGCAGCTTCCAAAGAACCACCGGGGAGCTGTTTTTT

clone_size: few
j_call: TRBJ1-2
v_call: TRBV20-1
d_call: .
cdr3_aa: CSARYRHYGYTF
cdr3_nt: TGCAGTGCTAGGTACAGACACTATGGCTACACCTTC

clone_size: few
j_call: TRBJ2-5
v_call: TRBV10-2
d_call: .
cdr3_aa: CASSEPRLGQWGETQYF
cdr3_nt: TGCGCCAGCAGTGAACCCCGGTTGGGGCAATGGGGGGAGACCCAGTACTTC

clone_size: few
j_call: TRBJ2-3
v_call: TRBV2
d_call: .
cdr3_aa: CASIDGGSFTDTQYF
cdr3_nt: TGTGCCAGCATCGATGGGGGTAGTTTTACAGATACGCAGTATTTT

clone_size: many
j_call: TRBJ1-4
v_call: TRBV2
d_call: .
cdr3_aa: CASSESAGNEKLFF
cdr3_nt: TGTGCCAGCAGTGAGAGTGCCGGTAATGAAAAACTGTTTTTT

clone_size: .
j_call: TRBJ1-2
v_call: TRBV29-1
d_call: TRBD1
cdr3_aa: CSVLRPGTGPLSNYGYTF
cdr3_nt: TGCAGCGTTCTAAGACCAGGGACAGGGCCGCTATCTAACTATGGCTACACCTTC

clone_size: many
j_call: TRBJ2-1
v_call: TRBV19
d_call: TRBD1
cdr3_aa: CASSTSSGQGFYNEQFF
cdr3_nt: TGTGCCAGTAGTACTTCCTCGGGACAGGGTTTCTACAATGAGCAGTTCTTC

clone_size: few
j_call: TRBJ1-2
v_call: TRBV12-3/TRBV12-4
d_call: .
cdr3_aa: CASKPGANWGGYTF
cdr3_nt: TGTGCCAGCAAACCGGGAGCAAATTGGGGTGGCTACACCTTC

clone_size: .
j_call: TRBJ1-2
v_call: TRBV2
d_call: .
cdr3_aa: CAEKGFTYGYTF
cdr3_nt: TGTGCCGAAAAGGGGTTTACCTATGGCTACACCTTC

clone_size: .
j_call: TRBJ2-2
v_call: TRBV4-3
d_call: TRBD2
cdr3_aa: CASSYRLLAGGQIGELFF
cdr3_nt: TGCGCCAGCAGCTACAGACTTCTAGCGGGGGGGCAGATCGGGGAGCTGTTTTTT

clone_size: many
j_call: TRBJ1-1
v_call: TRBV29-1
d_call: .
cdr3_aa: CSAYKFGTEAFF
cdr3_nt: TGCAGCGCTTACAAGTTCGGCACTGAAGCTTTCTTT

clone_size: few
j_call: TRBJ2-1
v_call: TRBV6-4
d_call: .
cdr3_aa: CASSDIQSYNEQFF
cdr3_nt: TGTGCCAGCAGCGATATCCAATCCTACAATGAGCAGTTCTTC

clone_size: .
j_call: TRBJ2-1
v_call: TRBV20-1
d_call: TRBD2
cdr3_aa: CSAPYGTSGRYNEQFF
cdr3_nt: TGCAGTGCTCCCTACGGGACTAGCGGGCGCTACAATGAGCAGTTCTTC

clone_size: many
j_call: TRBJ2-7
v_call: TRBV5-1
d_call: .
cdr3_aa: CASRLSGSSYEQYF
cdr3_nt: TGCGCCAGCAGGCTCAGCGGGTCCTCCTACGAGCAGTACTTC

clone_size: many
j_call: TRBJ2-5
v_call: TRBV20-1
d_call: .
cdr3_aa: CSARGDPKETQYF
cdr3_nt: TGCAGTGCTAGAGGGGACCCTAAAGAGACCCAGTACTTC

clone_size: many
j_call: TRBJ2-5
v_call: TRBV5-5
d_call: .
cdr3_aa: CASSLVGSGETQYF
cdr3_nt: TGTGCCAGCAGCTTGGTGGGCTCAGGGGAGACCCAGTACTTC

clone_size: many
j_call: TRBJ2-1
v_call: TRBV2
d_call: .
cdr3_aa: CASSEVAPYGEQFF
cdr3_nt: TGTGCCAGCAGTGAAGTTGCCCCTTATGGTGAGCAGTTCTTC

clone_size: few
j_call: TRBJ2-7
v_call: TRBV11-2
d_call: .
cdr3_aa: CASSSPTTYEQYF
cdr3_nt: TGTGCCAGCAGCTCTCCGACTACCTACGAGCAGTACTTC

clone_size: few
j_call: TRBJ2-3
v_call: TRBV6-1
d_call: .
cdr3_aa: CASSELPSTDTQYF
cdr3_nt: TGTGCCAGCAGTGAGTTACCTAGCACAGATACGCAGTATTTT

clone_size: few
j_call: TRBJ1-5
v_call: TRBV19
d_call: .
cdr3_aa: CASSIGRNQPQHF
cdr3_nt: TGTGCCAGTAGTATTGGGAGAAATCAGCCCCAGCATTTT

clone_size: many
j_call: TRBJ2-3
v_call: TRBV7-2
d_call: .
cdr3_aa: CASSFRARGSTDTQYF
cdr3_nt: TGTGCCAGCAGCTTCCGGGCGAGGGGAAGCACAGATACGCAGTATTTT